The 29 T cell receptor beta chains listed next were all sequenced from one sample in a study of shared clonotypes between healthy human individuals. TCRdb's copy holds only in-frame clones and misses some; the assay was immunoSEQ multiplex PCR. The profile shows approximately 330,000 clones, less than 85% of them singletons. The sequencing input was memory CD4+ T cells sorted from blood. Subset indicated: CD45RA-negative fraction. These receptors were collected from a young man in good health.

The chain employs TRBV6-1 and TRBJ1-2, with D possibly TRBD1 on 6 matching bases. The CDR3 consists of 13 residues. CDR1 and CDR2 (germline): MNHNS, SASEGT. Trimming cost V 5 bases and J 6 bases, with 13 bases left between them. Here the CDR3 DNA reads TGTGCCAGCAGTTCTAAGGCAGGGGATGGCTACACCTTC. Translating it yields CASSSKAGDGYTF.

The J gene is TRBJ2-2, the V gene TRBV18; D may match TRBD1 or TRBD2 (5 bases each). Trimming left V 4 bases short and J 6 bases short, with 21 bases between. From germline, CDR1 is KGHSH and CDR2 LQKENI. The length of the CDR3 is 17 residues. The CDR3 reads CASSLLPVSQGAGELFF. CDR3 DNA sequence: TGTGCCAGCTCACTTCTCCCCGTAAGCCAGGGAGCCGGGGAGCTGTTTTTT.

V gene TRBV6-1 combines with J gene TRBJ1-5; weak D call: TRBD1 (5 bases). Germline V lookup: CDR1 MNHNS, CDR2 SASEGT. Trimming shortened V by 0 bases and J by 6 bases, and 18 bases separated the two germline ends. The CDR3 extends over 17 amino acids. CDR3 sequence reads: CASSEARGKGPGQPQHF. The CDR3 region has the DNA TGTGCCAGCAGTGAAGCAAGGGGCAAGGGACCGGGTCAGCCCCAGCATTTT.

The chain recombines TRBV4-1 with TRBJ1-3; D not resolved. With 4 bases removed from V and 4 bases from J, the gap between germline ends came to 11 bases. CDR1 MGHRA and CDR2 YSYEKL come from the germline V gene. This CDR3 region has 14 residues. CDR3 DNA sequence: TGCGCCAGCAGCCCCGCCCCCCGCGGAAACACCATATATTTT. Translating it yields CASSPAPRGNTIYF.

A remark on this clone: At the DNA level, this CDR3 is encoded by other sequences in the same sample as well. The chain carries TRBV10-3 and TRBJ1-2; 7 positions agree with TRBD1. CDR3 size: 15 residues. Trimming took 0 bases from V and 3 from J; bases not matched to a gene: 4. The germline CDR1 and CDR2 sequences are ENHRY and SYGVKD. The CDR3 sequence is CAISESRTGDYGYTF. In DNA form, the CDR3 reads TGTGCCATCAGTGAGTCCCGGACAGGAGACTATGGCTACACCTTC.

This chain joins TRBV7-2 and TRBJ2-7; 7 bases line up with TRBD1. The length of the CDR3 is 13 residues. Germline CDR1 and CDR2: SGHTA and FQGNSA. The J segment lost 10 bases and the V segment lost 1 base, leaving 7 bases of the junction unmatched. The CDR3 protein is CASSLGGGQEQYF. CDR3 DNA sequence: TGTGCCAGCAGCTTAGGGGGCGGACAGGAACAGTACTTC.

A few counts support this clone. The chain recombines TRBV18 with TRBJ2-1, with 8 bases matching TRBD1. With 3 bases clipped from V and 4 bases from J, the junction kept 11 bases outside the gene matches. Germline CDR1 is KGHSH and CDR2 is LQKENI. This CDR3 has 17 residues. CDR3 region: CASSPFIPGQEYNEQFF. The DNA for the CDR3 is TGTGCCAGCTCACCTTTCATACCGGGACAGGAGTACAATGAGCAGTTCTTC. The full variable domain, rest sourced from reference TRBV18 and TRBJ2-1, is NAGVMQNPRHLVRRRGQEARLRCSPMKGHSHVYWYRQLPEEGLKFMVYLQKENIIDESGMPKERFSAEFPKEGPSILRIQQVVRGDSAAYFCASSPFIPGQEYNEQFFGPGTRLTVL.

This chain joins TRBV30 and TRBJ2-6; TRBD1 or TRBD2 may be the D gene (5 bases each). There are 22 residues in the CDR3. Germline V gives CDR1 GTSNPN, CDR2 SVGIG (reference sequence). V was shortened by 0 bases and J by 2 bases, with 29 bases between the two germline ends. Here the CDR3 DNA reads TGTGCCTGGAGTGTAGATTCGGGGCTTCAAGGATTAAATAGCGCTGGGGCCAACGTCCTGACTTTC. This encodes CAWSVDSGLQGLNSAGANVLTF. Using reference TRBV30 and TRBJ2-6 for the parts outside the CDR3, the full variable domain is SQTIHQWPATLVQPVGSPLSLECTVEGTSNPNLYWYRQAAGRGLQLLFYSVGIGQISSEVPQNLSASRPQDRQFILSSKKLLLSDSGFYLCAWSVDSGLQGLNSAGANVLTFGAGSRLTVL.

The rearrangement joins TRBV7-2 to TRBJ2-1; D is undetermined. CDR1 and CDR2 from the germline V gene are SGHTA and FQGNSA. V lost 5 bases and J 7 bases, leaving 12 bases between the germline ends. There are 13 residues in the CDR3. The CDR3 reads CASSPALGNEQFF. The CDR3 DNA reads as TGTGCCAGCAGCCCTGCTCTCGGGAATGAGCAGTTCTTC.

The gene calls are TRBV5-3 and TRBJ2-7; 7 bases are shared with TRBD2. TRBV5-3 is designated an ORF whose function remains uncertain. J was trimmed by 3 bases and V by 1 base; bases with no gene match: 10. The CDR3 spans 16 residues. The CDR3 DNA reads TGTGCCAGAAGCTTGTTTAGTCGTGCTAGCGGCTACGAGCAGTACTTC. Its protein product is CARSLFSRASGYEQYF.

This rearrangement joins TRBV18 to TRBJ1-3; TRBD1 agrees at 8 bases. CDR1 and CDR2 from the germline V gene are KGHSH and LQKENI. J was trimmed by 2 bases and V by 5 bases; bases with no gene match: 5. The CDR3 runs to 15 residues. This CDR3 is CASSNQGATGNTIYF. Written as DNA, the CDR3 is TGTGCCAGCTCAAACCAGGGGGCTACTGGAAACACCATATATTTT.

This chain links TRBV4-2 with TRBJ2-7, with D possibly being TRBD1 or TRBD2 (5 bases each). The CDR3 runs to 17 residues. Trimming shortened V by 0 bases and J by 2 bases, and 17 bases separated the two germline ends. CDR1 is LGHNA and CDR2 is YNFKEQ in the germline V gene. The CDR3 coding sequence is TGTGCCAGCAGCCAAGATTCGAGGGGAGCACAGACCTACGAGCAGTACTTC. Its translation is CASSQDSRGAQTYEQYF.

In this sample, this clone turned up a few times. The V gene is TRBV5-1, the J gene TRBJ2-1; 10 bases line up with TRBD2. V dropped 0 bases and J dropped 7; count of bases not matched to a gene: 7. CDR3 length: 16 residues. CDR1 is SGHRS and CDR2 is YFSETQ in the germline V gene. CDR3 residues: CASSLEPGLAWNEQFF. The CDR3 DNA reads TGCGCCAGCAGCTTGGAGCCGGGACTAGCGTGGAATGAGCAGTTCTTC.

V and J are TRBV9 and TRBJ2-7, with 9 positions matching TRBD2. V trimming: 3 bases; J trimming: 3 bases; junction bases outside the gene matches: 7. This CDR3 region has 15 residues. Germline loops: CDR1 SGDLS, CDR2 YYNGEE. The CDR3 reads CASSGGLANNYEQYF. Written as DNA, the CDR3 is TGTGCCAGCAGCGGAGGACTAGCGAACAACTACGAGCAGTACTTC. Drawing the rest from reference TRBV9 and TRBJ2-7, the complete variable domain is DSGVTQTPKHLITATGQRVTLRCSPRSGDLSVYWYQQSLDQGLQFLIQYYNGEERAKGNILERFSAQQFPDLHSELNLSSLELGDSALYFCASSGGLANNYEQYFGPGTRLTVT.

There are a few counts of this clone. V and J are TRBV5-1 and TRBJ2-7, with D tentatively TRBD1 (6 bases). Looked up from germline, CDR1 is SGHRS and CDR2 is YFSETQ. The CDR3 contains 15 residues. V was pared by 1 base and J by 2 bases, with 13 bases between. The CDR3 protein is CASSLTTGSTYEQYF. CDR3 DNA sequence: TGCGCCAGCAGCTTGACGACAGGTAGCACCTACGAGCAGTACTTC.

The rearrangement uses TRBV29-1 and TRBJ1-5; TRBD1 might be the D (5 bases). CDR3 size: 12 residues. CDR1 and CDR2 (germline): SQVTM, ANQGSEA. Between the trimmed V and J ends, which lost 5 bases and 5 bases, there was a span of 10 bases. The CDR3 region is CSVWDGDQPQHF. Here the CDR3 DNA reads TGCAGCGTTTGGGACGGGGATCAGCCCCAGCATTTT.

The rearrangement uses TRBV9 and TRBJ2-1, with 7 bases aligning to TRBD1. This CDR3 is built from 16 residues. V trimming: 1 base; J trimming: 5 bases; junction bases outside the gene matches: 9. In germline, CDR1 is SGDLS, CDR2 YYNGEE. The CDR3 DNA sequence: TGTGCCAGCAGCGTAAAGCTAGGGACAGCTCACAATGAGCAGTTCTTC. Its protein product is CASSVKLGTAHNEQFF.

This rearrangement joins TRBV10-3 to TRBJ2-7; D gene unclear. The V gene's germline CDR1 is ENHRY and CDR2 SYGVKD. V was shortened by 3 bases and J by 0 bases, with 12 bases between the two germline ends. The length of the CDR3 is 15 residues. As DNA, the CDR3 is TGTGCCATCAGTGATGTGGGTTCCCCCTCCTACGAGCAGTACTTC. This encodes CAISDVGSPSYEQYF.

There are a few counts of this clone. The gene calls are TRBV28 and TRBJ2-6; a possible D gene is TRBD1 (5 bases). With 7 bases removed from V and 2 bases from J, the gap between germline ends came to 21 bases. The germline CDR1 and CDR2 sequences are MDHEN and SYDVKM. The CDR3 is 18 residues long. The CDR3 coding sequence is TGTGCCAGCAATGGTCGGCAGGGTTTATGGGCTGGGGCCAACGTCCTGACTTTC. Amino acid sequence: CASNGRQGLWAGANVLTF. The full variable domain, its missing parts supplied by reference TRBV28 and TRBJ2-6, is DVKVTQSSRYLVKRTGEKVFLECVQDMDHENMFWYRQDPGLGLRLIYFSYDVKMKEKGDIPEGYSVSREKKERFSLILESASTNQTSMYLCASNGRQGLWAGANVLTFGAGSRLTVL.

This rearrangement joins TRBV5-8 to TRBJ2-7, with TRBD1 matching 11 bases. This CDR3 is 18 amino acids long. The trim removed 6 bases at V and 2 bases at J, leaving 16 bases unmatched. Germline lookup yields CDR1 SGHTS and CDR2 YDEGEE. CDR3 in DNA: TGTGCCAGCAACCGGGACAGGGGGATTGGCGCTAGCGCCTACGAGCAGTACTTC. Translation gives CASNRDRGIGASAYEQYF.

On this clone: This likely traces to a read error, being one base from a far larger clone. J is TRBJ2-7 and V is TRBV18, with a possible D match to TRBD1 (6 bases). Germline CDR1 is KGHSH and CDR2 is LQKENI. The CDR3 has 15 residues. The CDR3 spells CASSRGTPRNYEQCF. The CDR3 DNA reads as TGTGCCAGCTCACGAGGGACACCTAGGAACTACGAGCAGTGCTTC.

CDR3 sequence: CASSMSSGRQSEQYF. Here the CDR3 DNA reads TGTGCCAGTAGTATGAGTAGCGGGAGACAGAGCGAGCAGTACTTC. V and J are TRBV19 and TRBJ2-7; 9 nucleotides line up with TRBD2. After removal of 3 bases from V and 6 bases from J, the junction contained 9 bases not matched to a gene. The CDR3 consists of 15 residues. Germline values: CDR1 LNHDA, CDR2 SQIVND (reference sequence).

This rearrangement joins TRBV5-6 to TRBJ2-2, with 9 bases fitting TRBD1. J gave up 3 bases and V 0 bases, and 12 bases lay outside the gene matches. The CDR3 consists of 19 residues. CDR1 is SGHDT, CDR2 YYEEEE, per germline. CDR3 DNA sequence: TGTGCCAGCAGCTTGGGTGGACAGGGGTTATTTTTCGACACCGGGGAGCTGTTTTTT. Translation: CASSLGGQGLFFDTGELFF.

CDR3 sequence reads: CASSLGGWEADYGYTF. CDR3 DNA: TGTGCCAGCAGCTTGGGAGGCTGGGAAGCGGATTATGGCTACACCTTC. The chain employs TRBV5-8 and TRBJ1-2; no clear D gene. V gave up 0 bases and J gave up 5 bases, with 17 bases separating them. This CDR3 has 16 residues. The germline V gene has CDR1 SGHTS and CDR2 YDEGEE.

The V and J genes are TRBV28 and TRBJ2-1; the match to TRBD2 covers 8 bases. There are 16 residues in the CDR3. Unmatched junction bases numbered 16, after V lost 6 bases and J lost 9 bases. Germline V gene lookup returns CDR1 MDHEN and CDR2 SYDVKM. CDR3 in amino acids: CASSPAEGLGPTEQFF. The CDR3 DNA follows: TGTGCCAGCAGCCCCGCGGAGGGACTAGGGCCTACTGAGCAGTTCTTC. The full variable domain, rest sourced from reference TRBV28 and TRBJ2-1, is DVKVTQSSRYLVKRTGEKVFLECVQDMDHENMFWYRQDPGLGLRLIYFSYDVKMKEKGDIPEGYSVSREKKERFSLILESASTNQTSMYLCASSPAEGLGPTEQFFGPGTRLTVL.

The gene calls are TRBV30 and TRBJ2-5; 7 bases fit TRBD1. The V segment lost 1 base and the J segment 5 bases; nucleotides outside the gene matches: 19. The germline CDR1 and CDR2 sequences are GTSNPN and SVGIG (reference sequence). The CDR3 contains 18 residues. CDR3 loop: CAWSGFRQGGGFRETQYF. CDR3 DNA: TGTGCCTGGAGTGGATTCCGACAGGGCGGCGGTTTTCGGGAGACCCAGTACTTC.

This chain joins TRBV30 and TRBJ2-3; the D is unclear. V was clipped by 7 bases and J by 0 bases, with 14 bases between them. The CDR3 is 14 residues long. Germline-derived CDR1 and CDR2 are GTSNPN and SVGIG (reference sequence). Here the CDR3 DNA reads TGTGCCTTGGACGACGCGGCTAGCACAGATACGCAGTATTTT. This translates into CALDDAASTDTQYF.

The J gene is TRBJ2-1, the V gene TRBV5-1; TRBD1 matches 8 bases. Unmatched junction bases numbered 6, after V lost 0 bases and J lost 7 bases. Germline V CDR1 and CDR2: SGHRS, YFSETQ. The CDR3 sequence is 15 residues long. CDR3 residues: CASSLDGRGRNEQFF. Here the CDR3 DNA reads TGCGCCAGCAGCTTGGACGGCAGGGGGCGGAATGAGCAGTTCTTC.

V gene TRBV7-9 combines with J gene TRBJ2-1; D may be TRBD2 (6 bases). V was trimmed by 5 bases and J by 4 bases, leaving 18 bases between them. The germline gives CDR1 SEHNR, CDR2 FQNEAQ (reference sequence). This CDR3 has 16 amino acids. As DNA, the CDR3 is TGTGCCAGCAGCCCCCGCGGAGGGGAATCGTACAATGAGCAGTTCTTC. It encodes CASSPRGGESYNEQFF.